This T cell receptor beta chain was recorded in a study of cytomegalovirus exposure and HLA in healthy donors. PCR used 60 Vbeta primers and 13 Jbeta primers. The repertoire was sequenced with immunoSEQ multiplex PCR; TCRdb's copy has only in-frame clones and lacks some. The sample lists around 200,000 clones, over 65% occurring once. Study-level results: An analysis done earlier found most TCR beta V segments productive about 87% or about 30% of the time. In a later analysis, DRB1 alleles had the most associated TCRs; HLA-C alleles the fewest. CMV serostatus was the only recorded immune exposure for donors.

In the case of this clone: Its antigen is not identified.

Germline V gives CDR1 SGHRS, CDR2 YFSETQ. The CDR3 extends over 13 amino acids. Trimming removed 3 bases from V and 3 bases from J; junction bases left unmatched: 3. This chain links TRBV5-1 with TRBJ2-7, with 7 bases fitting TRBD2. The sequenced sample consisted of PBMCs. The TCR comes from a woman between 55 and 75 years old in good health and CMV-seropositive. The CDR3, as DNA: TGCGCCAGCAGCTACGGACTAGACTACGAGCAGTACTTC. Its translation is CASSYGLDYEQYF. The variable domain in full, with the rest retrieved from reference TRBV5-1 and TRBJ2-7, is KAGVTQTPRYLIKTRGQQVTLSCSPISGHRSVSWYQQTPGQGLQFLFEYFSETQRNKGNFPGRFSGRQFSNSRSEMNVSTLELGDSALYLCASSYGLDYEQYFGPGTRLTVT.